This passage covers 12 T cell receptor beta chains from one sample sequenced in a study of T cell repertoires in cytomegalovirus infection. TCRdb re-derived calls from the reads in MiXCR, one entry per CDR3 protein. The repertoire holds 20,000 to 30,000 distinct CDR3 sequences, with about 23% as singletons. Antigen specificity for these receptors is unknown. The source material was CD8+ T cells from cultured PBMCs, sampled from culture after CMV antigen stimulation. Every receptor here comes from a human donor in good health (CMV status not recorded). Some clones in this sample may be carry-over from other donors' samples.

This clonotype was seen a handful of times. The chain carries TRBV28 and TRBJ2-1; D remains ambiguous. Germline CDR1 MDHEN, CDR2 SYDVKM. This CDR3 has 12 residues. V dropped 6 bases and J dropped 6 bases, with 9 bases sitting between them. The CDR3 DNA reads TGTGCCAGCAGGCCGGATGGCAATGAGCAGTTCTTC. Protein sequence: CASRPDGNEQFF. Full variable domain (remainder filled in from reference TRBV28 and TRBJ2-1): DVKVTQSSRYLVKRTGEKVFLECVQDMDHENMFWYRQDPGLGLRLIYFSYDVKMKEKGDIPEGYSVSREKKERFSLILESASTNQTSMYLCASRPDGNEQFFGPGTRLTVL.

V usage is TRBV7-3 and J usage is TRBJ2-5, with 8 bases matching TRBD1. Germline V gene lookup returns CDR1 SGHTA and CDR2 FQGTGA. Trimming removed 2 bases from V and 5 bases from J; junction bases left unmatched: 7. This CDR3 is built from 15 residues. The CDR3 DNA reads TGTGCCAGCAGCTTATCAGGGGGCCTCGGCGAGACCCAGTACTTC. This codes for CASSLSGGLGETQYF.

This clonotype was found a few times. This chain uses TRBV28 with TRBJ1-1, with a possible D match to TRBD1 (5 bases). Germline assignment: CDR1 MDHEN and CDR2 SYDVKM. The V end lost 6 bases, the J end lost 0 bases, and 14 bases lay between the germline ends. The CDR3 sequence is 15 residues long. The CDR3 DNA sequence: TGTGCCAGCAGCTTACCCCAGGGACTGAACACTGAAGCTTTCTTT. Translated: CASSLPQGLNTEAFF. Filled out from reference TRBV28 and TRBJ1-1, the complete variable domain reads DVKVTQSSRYLVKRTGEKVFLECVQDMDHENMFWYRQDPGLGLRLIYFSYDVKMKEKGDIPEGYSVSREKKERFSLILESASTNQTSMYLCASSLPQGLNTEAFFGQGTRLTVV.

The chain combines TRBV4-1 with TRBJ2-1; perhaps TRBD2 as D (5 bases). Trimming stripped 2 bases from V and 8 bases from J, with 13 bases between. This CDR3 region has 14 residues. Germline values: CDR1 MGHRA, CDR2 YSYEKL. This chain's CDR3 is CASSQTGLHDEQFF. The CDR3 DNA sequence: TGCGCCAGCAGCCAAACCGGACTCCACGATGAGCAGTTCTTC.

In this sample, this clonotype turned up a few times. This chain uses TRBV7-6 with TRBJ2-1; TRBD1 aligns across 9 bases. The CDR3 runs to 19 residues. CDR1 SGHVS and CDR2 FNYEAQ come from the germline V gene. Trimming cost V 2 bases and J 0 bases; bases outside gene matches: 11. The CDR3 DNA reads as TGTGCCAGCAGCTTACCTGGGACAGGGAGTACCCCCTCCTACAATGAGCAGTTCTTC. Protein sequence: CASSLPGTGSTPSYNEQFF.

This clonotype was seen ten or more times. The J gene is TRBJ1-5, the V gene TRBV5-6; D is possibly TRBD1 (6 bases). In germline, CDR1 is SGHDT, CDR2 YYEEEE. The CDR3 runs to 16 residues. V was pared by 0 bases and J by 1 base, with 11 bases between. The CDR3 loop reads CASSLGAGVSNQPQHF. CDR3 bases: TGTGCCAGCAGCTTGGGGGCAGGGGTCAGCAATCAGCCCCAGCATTTT.

This clonotype was counted once. The rearrangement joins TRBV20-1 to TRBJ2-7; 7 positions agree with TRBD2. There are 15 residues in the CDR3. Trimming took 0 bases from V and 6 from J; bases not matched to a gene: 11. CDR1 and CDR2 (germline): DFQATT, SNEGSKA (reference sequence). The CDR3 bases are TGCAGTGCTAGAGATGCTGGGCGGGGGAATGGCGAGCAGTACTTC. Translation: CSARDAGRGNGEQYF.

The chain has TRBV7-3 and TRBJ2-5; the match to TRBD2 covers 15 bases. The CDR3 length is 17 residues. Germline CDR1 is SGHTA and CDR2 is FQGTGA. Trimming cost V 3 bases and J 2 bases; bases outside gene matches: 4. CDR3 amino acids: CASSFGTSGGLQETQYF. The CDR3 coding sequence is TGTGCCAGCAGCTTCGGGACTAGCGGGGGGCTACAAGAGACCCAGTACTTC.

This clonotype showed up just once. The gene calls are TRBV27 and TRBJ2-7; a weak D match, TRBD2 (7 bases). CDR3 length equals 14 residues. Germline V CDR1 and CDR2: MNHEY, SMNVEV (reference sequence). The V end lost 2 bases, the J end lost 3 bases, and 11 bases lay between the germline ends. CDR3 DNA: TGTGCCAGCAGTTTAAGGGGGGGGAACTACGAGCAGTACTTC. This sequence encodes CASSLRGGNYEQYF.

V and J are TRBV6-5 and TRBJ2-1; D ambiguous. CDR3 length: 14 amino acids. From germline, CDR1 is MNHEY and CDR2 SVGAGI. Trimming removed 0 bases from V and 5 bases from J, with 8 bases in between. The CDR3 DNA follows: TGTGCCAGCAGTTACTCGATCGGTGACAATGAGCAGTTCTTC. It encodes CASSYSIGDNEQFF.

DNA of the CDR3: TGTGCCAGCACCGGACAGGGATATTACGAGCAGTACTTC. It encodes CASTGQGYYEQYF. The genes are TRBV6-1 and TRBJ2-7; 8 nucleotides agree with TRBD1. The germline CDR1 and CDR2 sequences are MNHNS and SASEGT. The J segment lost 4 bases and the V segment lost 7 bases, leaving 6 bases of the junction unmatched. There are 13 residues in the CDR3.

This clonotype showed up many times. The chain links TRBV27 to TRBJ1-1; D is perhaps TRBD1 (6 bases). V lost 5 bases to trimming and J lost 0 bases, with 16 bases between them. CDR3 length: 16 residues. Per the germline V gene, CDR1 is MNHEY and CDR2 is SMNVEV (reference sequence). The CDR3 protein is CASSPFGGGMNTEAFF. DNA of the CDR3: TGTGCCAGCAGTCCGTTTGGAGGGGGTATGAACACTGAAGCTTTCTTT.